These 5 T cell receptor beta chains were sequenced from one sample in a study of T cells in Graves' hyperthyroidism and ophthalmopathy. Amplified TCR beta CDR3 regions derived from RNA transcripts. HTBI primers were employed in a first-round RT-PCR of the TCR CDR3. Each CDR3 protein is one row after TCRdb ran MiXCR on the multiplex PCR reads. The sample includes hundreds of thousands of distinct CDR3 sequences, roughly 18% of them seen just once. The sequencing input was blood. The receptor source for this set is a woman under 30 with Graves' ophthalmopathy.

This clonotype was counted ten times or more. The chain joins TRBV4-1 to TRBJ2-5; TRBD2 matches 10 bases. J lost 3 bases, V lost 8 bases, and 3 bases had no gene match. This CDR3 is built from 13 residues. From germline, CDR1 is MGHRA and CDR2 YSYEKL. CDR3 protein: CASRLAGEETQYF. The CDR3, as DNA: TGCGCCAGCCGCCTAGCGGGAGAAGAGACCCAGTACTTC.

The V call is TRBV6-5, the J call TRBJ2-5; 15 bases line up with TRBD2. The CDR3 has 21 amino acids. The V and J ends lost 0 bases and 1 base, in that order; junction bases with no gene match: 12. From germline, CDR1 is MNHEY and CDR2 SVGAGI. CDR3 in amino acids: CASSYSVGTSGRLSFQETQYF. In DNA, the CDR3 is TGTGCCAGCAGTTACTCGGTAGGGACTAGCGGGAGGCTATCCTTCCAAGAGACCCAGTACTTC.

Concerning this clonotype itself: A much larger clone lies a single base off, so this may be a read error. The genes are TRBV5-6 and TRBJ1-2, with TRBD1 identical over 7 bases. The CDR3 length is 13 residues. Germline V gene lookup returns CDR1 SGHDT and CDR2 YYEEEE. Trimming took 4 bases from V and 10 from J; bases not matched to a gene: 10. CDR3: CASSVRDRRDYTF. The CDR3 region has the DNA TGTGCCAGCAGCGTAAGGGACAGAAGAGACTACACCTTC.

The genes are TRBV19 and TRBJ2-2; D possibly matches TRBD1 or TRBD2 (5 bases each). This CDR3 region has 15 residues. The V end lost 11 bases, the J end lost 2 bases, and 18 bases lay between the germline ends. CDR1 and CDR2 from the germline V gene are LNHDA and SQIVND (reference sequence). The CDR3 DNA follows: TGTGCCTCCGGGGCCGGGCGAATTAACACCGGGGAGCTGTTTTTT. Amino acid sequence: CASGAGRINTGELFF.

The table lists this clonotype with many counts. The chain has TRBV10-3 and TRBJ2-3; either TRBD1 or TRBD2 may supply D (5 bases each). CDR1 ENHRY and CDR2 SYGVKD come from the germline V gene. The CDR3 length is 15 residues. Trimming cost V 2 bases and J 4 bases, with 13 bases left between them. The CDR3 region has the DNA TGTGCCATCAGTGAGGAAAGTGGGGACGCAGATACGCAGTATTTT. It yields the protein CAISEESGDADTQYF.